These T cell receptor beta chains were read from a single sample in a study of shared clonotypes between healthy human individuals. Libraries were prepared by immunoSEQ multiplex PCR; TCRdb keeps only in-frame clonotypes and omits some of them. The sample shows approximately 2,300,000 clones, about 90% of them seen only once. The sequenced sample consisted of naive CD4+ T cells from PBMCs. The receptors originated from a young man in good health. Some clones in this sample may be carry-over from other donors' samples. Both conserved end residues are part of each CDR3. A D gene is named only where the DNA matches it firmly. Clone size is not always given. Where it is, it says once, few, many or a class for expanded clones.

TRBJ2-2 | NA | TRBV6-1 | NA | TGTGCCAGCAGCCCCGGGGCCTGGAACACCGGGGAGCTGTTTTTT | CASSPGAWNTGELFF
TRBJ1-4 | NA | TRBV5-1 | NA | TGCGCCAGCAGCGCGGGACAAGCACGGGGAAAACTGTTTTTT | CASSAGQARGKLFF
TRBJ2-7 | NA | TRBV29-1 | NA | TGCAGCGTTGGAGCGGACGTCTACGAGCAGTACTTC | CSVGADVYEQYF
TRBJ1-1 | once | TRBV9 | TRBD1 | TGTGCCAGCAGCGGGACAGGGGCGAACACTGAAGCTTTCTTT | CASSGTGANTEAFF
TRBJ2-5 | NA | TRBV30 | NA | TGTGCCTGGAGTGCCGGTTTAGAGACCCAGTACTTC | CAWSAGLETQYF
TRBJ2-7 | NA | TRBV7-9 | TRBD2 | TGTGCCAGCAGCCTAAGGAGCGGGGGCTCCTACGAGCAGTACTTC | CASSLRSGGSYEQYF
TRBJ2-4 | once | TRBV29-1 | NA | TGCAGCGTTGAGCTGGACATAAACATTCAGTACTTC | CSVELDINIQYF
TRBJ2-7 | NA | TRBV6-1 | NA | TGTGCCAGCAGTGAATCGATCGTGCTCTACGAGCAGTACTTC | CASSESIVLYEQYF
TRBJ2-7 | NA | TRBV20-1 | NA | TGCAGTGCCTCCCTGGGCTACGAGCAGTACTTC | CSASLGYEQYF
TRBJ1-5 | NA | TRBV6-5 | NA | TGTGCCAGCAGTTCTCCCGTCAGGGATCAGCCCCAGCATTTT | CASSSPVRDQPQHF
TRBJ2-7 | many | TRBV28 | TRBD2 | TGTGCCAGCAGTTTACGACTAGCGGGAGGGTACGAGCAGTACTTC | CASSLRLAGGYEQYF
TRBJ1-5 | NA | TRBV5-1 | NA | TGCGCCAGCAGGCCGACCCCGTCCGATCAGCCCCAGCATTTT | CASRPTPSDQPQHF
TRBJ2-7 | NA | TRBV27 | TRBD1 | TGTGCCAGCAGTTTTGGGACAGGGAGCGAGCAGTACTTC | CASSFGTGSEQYF
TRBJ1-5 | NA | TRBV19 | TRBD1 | TGTGCCAGTAGCACCCGACAGGGCGAGGGCAATCAGCCCCAGCATTTT | CASSTRQGEGNQPQHF
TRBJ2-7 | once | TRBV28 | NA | TGTGCCAGCAGTCTAGGGTTTGCCTACGAGCAGTACTTC | CASSLGFAYEQYF
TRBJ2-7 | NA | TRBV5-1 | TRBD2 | TGCGCCAGCAGCCAAACTAGCGGCTCCTACGAGCAGTACTTC | CASSQTSGSYEQYF
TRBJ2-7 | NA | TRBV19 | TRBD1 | TGTGCCAGTAAAAGACAGGGGAGCCCCTACGAGCAGTACTTC | CASKRQGSPYEQYF
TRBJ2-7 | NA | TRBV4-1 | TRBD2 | TGCGCCAGCAGCCAAGACCGTAGCGGGTTTGCCTACGAGCAGTACTTC | CASSQDRSGFAYEQYF
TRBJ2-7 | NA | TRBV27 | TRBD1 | TGTGCCAGCAGTCCCCCCCGGGACAGGGCCGACGAGCAGTACTTC | CASSPPRDRADEQYF
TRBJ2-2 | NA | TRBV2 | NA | TGTGCCAGCAGTCCCGCCCTCGGGGAGCTGTTTTTT | CASSPALGELFF
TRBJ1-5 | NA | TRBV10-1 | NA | TGCGCCAGCAGTGAGAATGGGGATCAGCCCCAGCATTTT | CASSENGDQPQHF
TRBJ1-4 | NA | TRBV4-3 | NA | TGCGCCAGCAGCCAAGATTCCTCCGGGAGGAGTGAAAAACTGTTTTTT | CASSQDSSGRSEKLFF
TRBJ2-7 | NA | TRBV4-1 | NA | TGCGCCAGCAGCCAACAAACAGCCTACGAGCAGTACTTC | CASSQQTAYEQYF
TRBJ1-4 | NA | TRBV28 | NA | TGTGCCAGCAGCCAAAGGGGGGAAAAACTGTTTTTT | CASSQRGEKLFF
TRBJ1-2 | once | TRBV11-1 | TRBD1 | TGTGCCAGCAGCACCGGGACAGGGGGCTATATCGGCTACACCTTC | CASSTGTGGYIGYTF
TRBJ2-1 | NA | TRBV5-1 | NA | TGCGCCAGCAGCCTTAGGGGGGTGGCACAGGGGAATGAGCAGTTCTTC | CASSLRGVAQGNEQFF
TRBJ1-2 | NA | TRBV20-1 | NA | TGCAGTGGGACAGCTAACTATGGCTACACCTTC | CSGTANYGYTF
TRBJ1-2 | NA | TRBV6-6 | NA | TGTGCCAGCACCCACGTCGCCCACGGTGGCTACACCTTC | CASTHVAHGGYTF
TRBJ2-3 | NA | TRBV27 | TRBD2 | TGTGCCAGCAGTCCCCTCCTCTTTAGGCGGGGGAGCACAGATACGCAGTATTTT | CASSPLLFRRGSTDTQYF
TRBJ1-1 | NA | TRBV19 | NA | TGTGCCAGTAATGGGGGTTATGGCGGAGCTGAAGCTTTCTTT | CASNGGYGGAEAFF
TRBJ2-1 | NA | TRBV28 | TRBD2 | TGTGCCAGCAGCCCTACCGATGGACTAGCGGGAGGTAGTGAGCAGTTCTTC | CASSPTDGLAGGSEQFF
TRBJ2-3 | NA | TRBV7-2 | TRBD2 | TGTGCCAGCAGCTCCCCTGCCCAACTAGCGGGAAACACAGATACGCAGTATTTT | CASSSPAQLAGNTDTQYF
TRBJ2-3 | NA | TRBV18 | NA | TGTGCCAGCTCACCACCGGTGACAGATACGCAGTATTTT | CASSPPVTDTQYF
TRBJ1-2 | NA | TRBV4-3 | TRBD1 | TGCGCCAGCAGCCCGGGACAGGGGAACTATGGCTACACCTTC | CASSPGQGNYGYTF
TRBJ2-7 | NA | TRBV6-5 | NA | TGTGCCAGCAGGCCTCCGGGGCGAAACGAGCAGTACTTC | CASRPPGRNEQYF
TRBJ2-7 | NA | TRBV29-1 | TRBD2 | TGCAGCGTTGAGATTGGGACTAGCGGGAGTTCCTACGAGCAGTACTTC | CSVEIGTSGSSYEQYF
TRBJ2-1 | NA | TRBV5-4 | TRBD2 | TGTGCCAGCAGCAGGGGGACTAGCGATCAAGAAGGGGAGCAGTTCTTC | CASSRGTSDQEGEQFF